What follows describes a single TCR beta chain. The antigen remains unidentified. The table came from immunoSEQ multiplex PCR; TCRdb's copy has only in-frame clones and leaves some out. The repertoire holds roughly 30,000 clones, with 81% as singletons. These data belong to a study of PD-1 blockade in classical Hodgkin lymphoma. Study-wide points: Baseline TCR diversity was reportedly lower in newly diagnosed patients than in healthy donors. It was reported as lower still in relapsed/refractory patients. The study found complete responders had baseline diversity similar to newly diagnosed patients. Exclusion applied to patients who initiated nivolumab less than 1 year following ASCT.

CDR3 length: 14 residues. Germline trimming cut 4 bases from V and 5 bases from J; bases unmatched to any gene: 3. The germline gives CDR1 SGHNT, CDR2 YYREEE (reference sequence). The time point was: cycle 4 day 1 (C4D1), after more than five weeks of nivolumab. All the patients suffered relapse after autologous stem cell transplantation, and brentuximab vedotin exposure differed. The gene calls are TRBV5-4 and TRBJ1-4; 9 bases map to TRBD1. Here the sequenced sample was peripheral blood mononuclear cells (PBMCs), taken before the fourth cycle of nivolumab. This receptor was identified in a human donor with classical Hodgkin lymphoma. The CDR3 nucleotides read TGTGCCAGCAGCAGACAGGGGGTAAATGAAAAACTGTTTTTT. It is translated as CASSRQGVNEKLFF. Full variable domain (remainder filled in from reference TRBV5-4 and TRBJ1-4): ETGVTQSPTHLIKTRGQQVTLRCSSQSGHNTVSWYQQALGQGPQFIFQYYREEENGRGNFPPRFSGLQFPNYSSELNVNALELDDSALYLCASSRQGVNEKLFFGSGTQLSVL.